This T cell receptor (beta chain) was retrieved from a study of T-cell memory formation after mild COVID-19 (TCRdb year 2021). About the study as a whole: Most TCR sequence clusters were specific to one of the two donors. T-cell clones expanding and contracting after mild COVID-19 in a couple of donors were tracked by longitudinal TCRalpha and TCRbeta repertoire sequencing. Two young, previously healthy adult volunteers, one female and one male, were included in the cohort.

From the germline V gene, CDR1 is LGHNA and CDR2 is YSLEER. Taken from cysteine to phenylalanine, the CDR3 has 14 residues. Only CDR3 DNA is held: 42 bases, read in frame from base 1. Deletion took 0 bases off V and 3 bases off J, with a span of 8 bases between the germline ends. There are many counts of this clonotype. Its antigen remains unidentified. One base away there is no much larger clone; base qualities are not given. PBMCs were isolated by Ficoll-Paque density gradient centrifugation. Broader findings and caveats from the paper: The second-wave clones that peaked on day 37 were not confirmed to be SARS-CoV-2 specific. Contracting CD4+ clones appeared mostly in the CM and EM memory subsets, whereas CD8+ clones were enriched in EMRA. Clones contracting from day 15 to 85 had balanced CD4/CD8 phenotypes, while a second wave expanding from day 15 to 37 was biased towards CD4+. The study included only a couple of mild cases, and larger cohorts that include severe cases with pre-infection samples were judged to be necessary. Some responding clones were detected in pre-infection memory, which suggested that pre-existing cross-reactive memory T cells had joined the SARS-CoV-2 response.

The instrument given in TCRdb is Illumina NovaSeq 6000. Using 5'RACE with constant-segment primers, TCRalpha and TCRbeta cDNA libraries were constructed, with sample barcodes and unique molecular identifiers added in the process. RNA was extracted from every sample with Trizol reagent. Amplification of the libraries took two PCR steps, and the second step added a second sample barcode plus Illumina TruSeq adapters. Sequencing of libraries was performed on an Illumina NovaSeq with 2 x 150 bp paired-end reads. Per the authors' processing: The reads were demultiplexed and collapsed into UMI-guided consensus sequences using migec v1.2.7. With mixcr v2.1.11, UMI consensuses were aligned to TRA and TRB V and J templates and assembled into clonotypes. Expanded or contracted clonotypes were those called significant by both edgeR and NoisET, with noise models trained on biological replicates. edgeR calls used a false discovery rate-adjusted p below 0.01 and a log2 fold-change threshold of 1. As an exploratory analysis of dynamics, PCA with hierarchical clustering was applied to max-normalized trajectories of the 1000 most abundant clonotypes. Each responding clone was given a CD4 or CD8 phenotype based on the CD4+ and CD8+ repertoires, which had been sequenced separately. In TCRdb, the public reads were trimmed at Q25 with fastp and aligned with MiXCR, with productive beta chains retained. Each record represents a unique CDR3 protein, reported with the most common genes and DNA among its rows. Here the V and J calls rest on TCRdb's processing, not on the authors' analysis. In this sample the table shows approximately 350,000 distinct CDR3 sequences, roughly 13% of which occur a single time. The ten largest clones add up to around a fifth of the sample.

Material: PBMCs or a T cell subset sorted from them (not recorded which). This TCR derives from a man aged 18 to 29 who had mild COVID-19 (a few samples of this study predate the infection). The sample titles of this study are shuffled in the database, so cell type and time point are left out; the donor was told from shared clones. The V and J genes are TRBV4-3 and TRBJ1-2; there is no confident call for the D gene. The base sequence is TGCGCCAGCAGCCAAGACTACCAATACTATGGCTACACCTTC. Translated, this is CASSQDYQYYGYTF.